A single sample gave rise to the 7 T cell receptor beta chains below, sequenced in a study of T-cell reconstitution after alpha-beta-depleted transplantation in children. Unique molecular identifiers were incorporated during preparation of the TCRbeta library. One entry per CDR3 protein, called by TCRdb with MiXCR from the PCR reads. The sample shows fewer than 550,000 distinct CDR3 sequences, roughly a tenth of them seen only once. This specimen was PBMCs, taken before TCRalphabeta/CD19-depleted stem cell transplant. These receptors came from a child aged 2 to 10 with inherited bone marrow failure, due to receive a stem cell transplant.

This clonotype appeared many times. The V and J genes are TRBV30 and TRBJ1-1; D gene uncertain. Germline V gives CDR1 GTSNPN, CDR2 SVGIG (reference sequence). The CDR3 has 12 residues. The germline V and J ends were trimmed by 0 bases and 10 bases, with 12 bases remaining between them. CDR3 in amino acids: CAWSVGQFSAFF. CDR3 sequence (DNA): TGTGCCTGGAGTGTCGGGCAGTTCTCAGCTTTCTTT.

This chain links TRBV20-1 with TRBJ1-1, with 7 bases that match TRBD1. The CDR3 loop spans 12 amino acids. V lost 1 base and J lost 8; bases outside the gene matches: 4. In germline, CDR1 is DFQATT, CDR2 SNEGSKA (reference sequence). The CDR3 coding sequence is TGCAGTGCTAGAGCCAGACAGGGCGAAGCTTTCTTT. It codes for CSARARQGEAFF.

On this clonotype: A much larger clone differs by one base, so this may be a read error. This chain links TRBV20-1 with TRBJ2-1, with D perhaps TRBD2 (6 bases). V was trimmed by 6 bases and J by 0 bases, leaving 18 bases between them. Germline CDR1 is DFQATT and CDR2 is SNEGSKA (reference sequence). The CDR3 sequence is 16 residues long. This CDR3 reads CSAFGVSGSSYNEQFF. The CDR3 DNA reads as TGCAGTGCCTTTGGAGTTAGCGGATCCTCCTACAATGAGCAGTTCTTC.

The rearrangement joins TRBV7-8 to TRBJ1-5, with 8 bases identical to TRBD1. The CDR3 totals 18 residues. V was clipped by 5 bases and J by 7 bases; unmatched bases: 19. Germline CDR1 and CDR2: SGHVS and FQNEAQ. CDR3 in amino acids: CASSPSRDRRVVGQPQHF. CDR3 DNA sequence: TGTGCCAGCAGCCCGAGCCGGGACAGGAGGGTGGTGGGGCAGCCCCAGCATTTT. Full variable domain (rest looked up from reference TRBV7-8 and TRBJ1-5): GAGVSQSPRYKVAKRGQDVALRCDPISGHVSLFWYQQALGQGPEFLTYFQNEAQLDKSGLPSDRFFAERPEGSVSTLKIQRTQQEDSAVYLCASSPSRDRRVVGQPQHFGDGTRLSIL.

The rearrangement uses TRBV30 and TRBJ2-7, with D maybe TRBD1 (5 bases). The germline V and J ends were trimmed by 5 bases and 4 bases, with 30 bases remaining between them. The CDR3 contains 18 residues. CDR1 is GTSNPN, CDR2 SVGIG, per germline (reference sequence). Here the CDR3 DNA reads TGTGCCTGGTTCCTCCCGGTCGGTCAAAGGACCTCAGGGTACGAGCAGTACTTC. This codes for CAWFLPVGQRTSGYEQYF.

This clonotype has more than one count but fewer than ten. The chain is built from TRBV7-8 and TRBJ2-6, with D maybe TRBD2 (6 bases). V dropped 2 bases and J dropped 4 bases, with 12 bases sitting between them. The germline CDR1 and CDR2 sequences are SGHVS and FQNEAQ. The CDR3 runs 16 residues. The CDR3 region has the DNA TGTGCCAGCAGCTTATTGGGGGGTTCCGGGGCCAACGTCCTGACTTTC. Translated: CASSLLGGSGANVLTF.

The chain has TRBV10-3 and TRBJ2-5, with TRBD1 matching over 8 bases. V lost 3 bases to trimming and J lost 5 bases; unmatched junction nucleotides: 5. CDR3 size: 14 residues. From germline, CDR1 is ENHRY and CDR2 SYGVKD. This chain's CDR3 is CAISDYRGSETQYF. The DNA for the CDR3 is TGTGCCATCAGTGACTACAGGGGGAGCGAGACCCAGTACTTC.